This T cell receptor beta chain was identified during a study of T cells after posttransplantation cyclophosphamide. Trimming removed 10 bases from V and 1 base from J, with 20 bases in between. This CDR3 is built from 16 residues. Germline lookup yields CDR1 LNHDA and CDR2 SQIVND (reference sequence). The assay was immunoSEQ multiplex PCR, and TCRdb's table has in-frame clones only and misses some. There are approximately 12,000 clones in the sample; roughly four fifths occur only once, and roughly 0.86% lies in the top ten. The sequencing sample was made of memory CD4+ T cells sorted from PBMCs. This receptor was identified in a man in his fifties or sixties in good health, CMV-negative, and a related stem cell transplant donor. The chain recombines TRBV19 with TRBJ2-1, with no clear D. This chain's CDR3 is CATLRSVVGSYNEQFF. In nucleotides, the CDR3 is TGTGCCACCCTCCGGTCAGTTGTCGGGTCCTACAATGAGCAGTTCTTC.